The T cell receptor beta chain under discussion was sequenced for a study of blood T cell repertoires in COVID-19. This clone has only one observation. The repertoire was sequenced with immunoSEQ multiplex PCR; TCRdb's copy has only in-frame clones and lacks some. Of about 190,000 clones in the sample, 75% to 90% were seen once. The CDR3 has 15 amino acids. The germline V gene encodes CDR1 MNHNY and CDR2 SVGAGI (reference sequence). V lost 5 bases to trimming and J lost 5 bases; unmatched junction nucleotides: 11. The chain uses TRBV6-6 and TRBJ2-7; 8 nucleotides line up with TRBD1. The clonotype comes from a man aged 35 to 55 with acute or convalescent COVID-19. Sequencing was performed on peripheral blood. The CDR3 loop is CASSSPRGRKNEQYF. The CDR3 nucleotides read TGTGCCAGCAGTAGCCCCAGGGGGCGCAAAAACGAGCAGTACTTC.